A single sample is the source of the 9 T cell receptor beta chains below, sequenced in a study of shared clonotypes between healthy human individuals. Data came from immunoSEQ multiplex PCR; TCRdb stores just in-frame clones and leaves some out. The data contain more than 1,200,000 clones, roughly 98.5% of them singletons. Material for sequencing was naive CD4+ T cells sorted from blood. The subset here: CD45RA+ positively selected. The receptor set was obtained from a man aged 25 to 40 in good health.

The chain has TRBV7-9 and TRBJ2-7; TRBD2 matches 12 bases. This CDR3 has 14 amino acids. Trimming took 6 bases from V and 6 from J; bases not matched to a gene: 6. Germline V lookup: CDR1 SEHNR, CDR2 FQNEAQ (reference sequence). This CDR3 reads CASSRLAGDSEQYF. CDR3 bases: TGTGCCAGCAGTCGACTAGCGGGAGATTCCGAGCAGTACTTC.

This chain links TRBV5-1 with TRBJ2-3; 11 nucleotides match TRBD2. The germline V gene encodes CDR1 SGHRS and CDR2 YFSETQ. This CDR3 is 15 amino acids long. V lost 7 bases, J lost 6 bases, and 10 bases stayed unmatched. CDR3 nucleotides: TGCGCCAGCCAAACACTAGCGGGAGATGCCGATACGCAGTATTTT. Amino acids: CASQTLAGDADTQYF.

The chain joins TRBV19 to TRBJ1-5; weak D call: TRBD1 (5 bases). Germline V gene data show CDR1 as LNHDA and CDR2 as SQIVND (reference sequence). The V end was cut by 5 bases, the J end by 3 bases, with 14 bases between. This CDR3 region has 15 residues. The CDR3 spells CASSDRDGYNQPQHF. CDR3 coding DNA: TGTGCCAGTAGTGACCGGGACGGCTACAATCAGCCCCAGCATTTT.

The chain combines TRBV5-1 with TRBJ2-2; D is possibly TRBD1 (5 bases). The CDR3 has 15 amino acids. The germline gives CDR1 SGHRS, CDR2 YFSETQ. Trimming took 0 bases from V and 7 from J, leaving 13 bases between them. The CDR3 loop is CASSLEIRVNGELFF. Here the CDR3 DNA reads TGCGCCAGCAGCTTGGAGATCAGGGTTAACGGGGAGCTGTTTTTT.

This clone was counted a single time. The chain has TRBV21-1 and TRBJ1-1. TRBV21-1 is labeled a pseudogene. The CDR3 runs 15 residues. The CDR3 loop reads CASSKWGRLNTEAFF. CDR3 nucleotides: TGTGCCAGCAGCAAATGGGGAAGGTTGAACACTGAAGCTTTCTTT.

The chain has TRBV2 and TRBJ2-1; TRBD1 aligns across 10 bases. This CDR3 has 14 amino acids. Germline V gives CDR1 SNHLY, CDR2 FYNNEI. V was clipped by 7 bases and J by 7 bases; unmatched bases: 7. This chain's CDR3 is CASKTDRGRNEQFF. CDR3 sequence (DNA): TGTGCCAGCAAAACCGACAGGGGGCGGAATGAGCAGTTCTTC.

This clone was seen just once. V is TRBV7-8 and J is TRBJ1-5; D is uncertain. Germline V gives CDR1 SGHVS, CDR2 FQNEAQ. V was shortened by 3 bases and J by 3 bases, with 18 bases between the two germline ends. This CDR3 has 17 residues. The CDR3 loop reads CASSFSTGFGYNQPQHF. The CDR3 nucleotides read TGTGCCAGCAGCTTCTCAACTGGATTCGGGTACAATCAGCCCCAGCATTTT.

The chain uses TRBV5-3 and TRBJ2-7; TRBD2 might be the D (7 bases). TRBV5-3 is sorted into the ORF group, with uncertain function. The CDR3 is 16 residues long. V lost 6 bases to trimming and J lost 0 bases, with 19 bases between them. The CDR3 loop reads CARTNGGARSSYEQYF. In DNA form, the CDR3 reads TGTGCCAGAACGAATGGGGGGGCCCGGAGCTCCTACGAGCAGTACTTC.

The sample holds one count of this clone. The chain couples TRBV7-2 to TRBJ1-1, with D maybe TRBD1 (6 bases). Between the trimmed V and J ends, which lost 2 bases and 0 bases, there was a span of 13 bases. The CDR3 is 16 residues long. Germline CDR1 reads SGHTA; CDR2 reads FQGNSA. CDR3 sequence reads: CASSLFGGRMNTEAFF. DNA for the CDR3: TGTGCCAGCAGCTTATTCGGGGGCAGGATGAACACTGAAGCTTTCTTT.